This T cell receptor (beta chain) was captured in a study of regulatory T cells in long-lasting Graves disease. Study background: Patients with new Graves' disease had used antithyroid drugs below 3 months.

At least ten counts were recorded for this clonotype. Its antigen is not identified. There are 14 residues in the CDR3. Trimming removed 5 bases at V and 4 bases at J, with 12 bases between. Germline CDR1 reads MNHEY; CDR2 reads SVGEGT. Study findings and constraints: Persistent cases of Graves' showed reduced TCR diversity relative to newly diagnosed patients.

Relying on iRepertoire HTBI primers and Arm-PCR of CDR3 regions, the team built TCR beta libraries. TCRdb passed the multiplex PCR reads through MiXCR, listing each CDR3 protein once. The sample includes hundreds of thousands of distinct CDR3 sequences, roughly a sixth of them seen just once. Described time point: newly diagnosed GD, antithyroid drugs for less than 3 months. PBMC RNA served as the TCR library source. The sample in question was peripheral blood mononuclear cells (PBMCs), obtained at new diagnosis, from a patient treated with antithyroid drugs. This receptor was obtained from a female donor with Graves disease. The chain joins TRBV6-2 or TRBV6-3 to TRBJ1-5; D possibly corresponds to TRBD1 (6 bases). The CDR3 here is CASSTGRINQPQHF. CDR3 sequence (DNA): TGTGCCAGCAGTACAGGGAGGATTAATCAGCCCCAGCATTTT.